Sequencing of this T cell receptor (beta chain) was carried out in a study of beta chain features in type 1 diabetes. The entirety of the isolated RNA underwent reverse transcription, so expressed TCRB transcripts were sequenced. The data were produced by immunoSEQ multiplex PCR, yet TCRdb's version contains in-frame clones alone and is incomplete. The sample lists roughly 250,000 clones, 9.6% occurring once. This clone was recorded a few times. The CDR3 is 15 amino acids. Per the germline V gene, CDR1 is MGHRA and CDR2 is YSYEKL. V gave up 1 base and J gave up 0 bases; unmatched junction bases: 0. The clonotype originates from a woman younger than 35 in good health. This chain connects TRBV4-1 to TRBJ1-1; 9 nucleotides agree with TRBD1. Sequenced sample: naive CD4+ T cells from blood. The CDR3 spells CASSQGDRVNTEAFF. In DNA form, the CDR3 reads TGCGCCAGCAGCCAAGGGGACAGGGTGAACACTGAAGCTTTCTTT.